This T cell receptor (beta chain) derives from a study of cytomegalovirus exposure and HLA in healthy donors. The study ran its PCR with 60 Vbeta and 13 Jbeta primers. In the source study's methods: The authors later counted 75 million to 90 million unique TCR beta chains, roughly 10 million of them shared. Produced via immunoSEQ multiplex PCR; TCRdb's table is partial and in-frame only. The D gene and trimming were derived from the DNA, and the V and J assignments and clone size from that table. The sample lists over 85,000 clones, roughly 76% occurring once. V lost 5 bases, J lost 4 bases, and 13 bases stayed unmatched. The germline V gene has CDR1 MDHEN and CDR2 SYDVKM. There are 17 residues in the CDR3.

This receptor was identified in a man aged 40-49 years in good health and CMV-seronegative. Sample: PBMCs. This chain uses TRBV28 with TRBJ2-1, with 8 bases identical to TRBD1. The CDR3 sequence is CASSPPIQGGLYNEQFF. CDR3 sequence (DNA): TGTGCCAGCAGTCCCCCCATACAGGGGGGCCTTTACAATGAGCAGTTCTTC. Full variable domain (remainder filled in from reference TRBV28 and TRBJ2-1): DVKVTQSSRYLVKRTGEKVFLECVQDMDHENMFWYRQDPGLGLRLIYFSYDVKMKEKGDIPEGYSVSREKKERFSLILESASTNQTSMYLCASSPPIQGGLYNEQFFGPGTRLTVL.